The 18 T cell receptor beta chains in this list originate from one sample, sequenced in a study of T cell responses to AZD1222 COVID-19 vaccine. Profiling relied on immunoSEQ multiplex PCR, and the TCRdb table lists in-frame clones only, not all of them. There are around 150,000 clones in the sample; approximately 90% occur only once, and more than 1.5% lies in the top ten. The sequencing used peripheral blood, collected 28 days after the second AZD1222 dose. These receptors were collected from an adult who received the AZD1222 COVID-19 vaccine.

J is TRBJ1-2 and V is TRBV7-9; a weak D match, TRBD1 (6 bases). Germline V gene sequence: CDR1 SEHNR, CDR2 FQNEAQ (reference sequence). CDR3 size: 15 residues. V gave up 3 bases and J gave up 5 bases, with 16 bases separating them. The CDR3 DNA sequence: TGTGCCAGCAGCTTGCAGGGGCCTTCTCAATATGGCTACACCTTC. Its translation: CASSLQGPSQYGYTF.

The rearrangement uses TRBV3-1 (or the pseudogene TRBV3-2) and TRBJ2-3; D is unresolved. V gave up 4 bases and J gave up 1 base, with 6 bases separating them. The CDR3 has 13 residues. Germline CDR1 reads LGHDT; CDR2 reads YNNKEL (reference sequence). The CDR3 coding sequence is TGTGCCAGCAGCCCCCAGGGCACAGATACGCAGTATTTT. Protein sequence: CASSPQGTDTQYF.

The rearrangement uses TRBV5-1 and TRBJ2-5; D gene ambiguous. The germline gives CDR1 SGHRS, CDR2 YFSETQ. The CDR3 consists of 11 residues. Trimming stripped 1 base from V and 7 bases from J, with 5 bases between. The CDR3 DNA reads TGCGCCAGCAGCTTGATGGGGACCCAGTACTTC. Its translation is CASSLMGTQYF.

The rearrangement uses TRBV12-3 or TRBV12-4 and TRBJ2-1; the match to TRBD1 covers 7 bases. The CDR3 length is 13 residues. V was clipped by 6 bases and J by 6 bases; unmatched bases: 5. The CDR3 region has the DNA TGTGCCAGCAGACAACAGGGGATCAATGAGCAGTTCTTC. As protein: CASRQQGINEQFF.

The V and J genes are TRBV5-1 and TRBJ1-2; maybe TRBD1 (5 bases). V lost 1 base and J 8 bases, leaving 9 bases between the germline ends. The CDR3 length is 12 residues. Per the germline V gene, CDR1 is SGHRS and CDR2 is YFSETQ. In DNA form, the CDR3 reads TGCGCCAGCAGCTTGCCGGGGGAAGGCTACACCTTC. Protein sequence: CASSLPGEGYTF.

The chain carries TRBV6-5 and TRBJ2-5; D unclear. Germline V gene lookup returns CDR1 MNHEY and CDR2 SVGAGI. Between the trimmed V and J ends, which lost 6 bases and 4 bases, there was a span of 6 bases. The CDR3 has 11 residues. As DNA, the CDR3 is TGTGCCAGCAGAGTTAGAGAGACCCAGTACTTC. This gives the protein CASRVRETQYF.

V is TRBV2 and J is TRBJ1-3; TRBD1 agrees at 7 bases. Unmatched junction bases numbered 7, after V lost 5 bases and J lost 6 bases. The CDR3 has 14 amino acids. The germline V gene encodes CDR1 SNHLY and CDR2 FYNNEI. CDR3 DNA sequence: TGTGCCAGCAGTACCCGACAGGGTGAAAACACCATATATTTT. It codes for CASSTRQGENTIYF.

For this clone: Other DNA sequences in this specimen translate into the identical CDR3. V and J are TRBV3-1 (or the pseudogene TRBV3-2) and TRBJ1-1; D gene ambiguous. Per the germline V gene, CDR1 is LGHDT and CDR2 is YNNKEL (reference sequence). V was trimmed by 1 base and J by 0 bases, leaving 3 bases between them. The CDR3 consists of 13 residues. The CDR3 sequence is CASSQGMNTEAFF. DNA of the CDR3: TGTGCCAGCAGCCAAGGAATGAACACTGAAGCTTTCTTT.

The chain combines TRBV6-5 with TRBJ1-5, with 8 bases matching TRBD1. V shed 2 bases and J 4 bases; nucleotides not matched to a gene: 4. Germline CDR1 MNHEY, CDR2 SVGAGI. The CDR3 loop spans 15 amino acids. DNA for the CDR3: TGTGCCAGCAGTTACAGTAGACAGGGGAATCAGCCCCAGCATTTT. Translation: CASSYSRQGNQPQHF.

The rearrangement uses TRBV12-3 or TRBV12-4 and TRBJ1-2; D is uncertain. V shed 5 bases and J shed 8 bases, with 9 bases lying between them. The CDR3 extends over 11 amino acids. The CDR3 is CASSATGGYTF. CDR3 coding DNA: TGTGCCAGCAGTGCAACTGGAGGCTACACCTTC.

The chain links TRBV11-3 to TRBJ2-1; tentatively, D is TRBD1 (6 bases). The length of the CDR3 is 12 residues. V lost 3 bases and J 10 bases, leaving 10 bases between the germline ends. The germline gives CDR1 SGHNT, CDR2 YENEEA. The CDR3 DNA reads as TGTGCCAGCAGCTTTACCCAGGGGGAGCAGTTCTTC. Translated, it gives CASSFTQGEQFF.

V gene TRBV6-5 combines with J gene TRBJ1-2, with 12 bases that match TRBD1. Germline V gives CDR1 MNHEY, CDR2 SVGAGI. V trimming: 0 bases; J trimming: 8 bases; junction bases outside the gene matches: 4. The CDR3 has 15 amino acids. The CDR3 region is CASSYSGQGAPGYTF. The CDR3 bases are TGTGCCAGCAGTTACTCGGGACAGGGGGCGCCCGGCTACACCTTC.

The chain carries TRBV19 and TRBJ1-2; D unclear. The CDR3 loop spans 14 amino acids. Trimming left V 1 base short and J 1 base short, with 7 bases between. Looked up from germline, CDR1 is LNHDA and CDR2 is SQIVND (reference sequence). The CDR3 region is CASSIGRNNYGYTF. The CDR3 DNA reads TGTGCCAGTAGTATAGGACGGAATAACTATGGCTACACCTTC.

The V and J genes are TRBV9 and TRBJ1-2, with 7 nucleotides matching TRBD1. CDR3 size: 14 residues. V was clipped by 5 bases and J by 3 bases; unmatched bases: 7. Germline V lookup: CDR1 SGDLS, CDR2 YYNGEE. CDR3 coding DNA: TGTGCCAGCAGGGACAGGTATCGAGACTATGGCTACACCTTC. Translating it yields CASRDRYRDYGYTF.

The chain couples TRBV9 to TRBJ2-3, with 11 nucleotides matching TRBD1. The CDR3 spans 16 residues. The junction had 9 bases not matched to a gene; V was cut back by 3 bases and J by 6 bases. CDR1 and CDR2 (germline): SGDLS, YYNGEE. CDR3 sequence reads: CASSAHGQGAVDTQYF. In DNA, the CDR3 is TGTGCCAGCAGCGCCCATGGACAGGGGGCGGTGGATACGCAGTATTTT.

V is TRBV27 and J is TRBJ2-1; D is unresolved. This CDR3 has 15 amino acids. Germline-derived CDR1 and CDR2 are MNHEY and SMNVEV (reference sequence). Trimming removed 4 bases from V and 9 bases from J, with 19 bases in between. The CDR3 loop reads CASSYDRRAVGEQFF. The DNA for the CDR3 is TGTGCCAGCAGTTATGACCGTCGGGCTGTTGGTGAGCAGTTCTTC.

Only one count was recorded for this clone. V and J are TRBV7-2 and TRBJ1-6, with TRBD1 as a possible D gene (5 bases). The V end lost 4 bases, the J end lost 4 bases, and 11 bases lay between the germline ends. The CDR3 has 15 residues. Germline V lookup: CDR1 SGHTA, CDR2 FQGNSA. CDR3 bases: TGTGCCAGCAGCTCTTGGGGACCGTATAATTCACCCCTCCACTTT. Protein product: CASSSWGPYNSPLHF.

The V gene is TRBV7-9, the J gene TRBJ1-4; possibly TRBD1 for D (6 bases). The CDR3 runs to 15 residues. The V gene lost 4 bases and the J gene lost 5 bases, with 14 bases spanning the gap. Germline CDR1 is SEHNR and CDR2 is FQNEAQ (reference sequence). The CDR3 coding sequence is TGTGCCAGCAGCTCCCAGCAGGGGAACAATGAAAAACTGTTTTTT. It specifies CASSSQQGNNEKLFF.